This T cell receptor beta chain is drawn from a study of memory CD4+ T cells and cytomegalovirus serostatus. The overall study: This sample comes from healthy Belgian adults, eight or nine CMV seropositive, roughly 22 seronegative.

The CDR3 loop spans 17 amino acids. Germline V gene sequence: CDR1 SGHKS, CDR2 YYEKEE (reference sequence). Trimming stripped 0 bases from V and 8 bases from J, with 23 bases between. Comment on this clone: Its antigen is still unknown.

The sort gate was single viable CD3+CD4+CD8-CD45RO+ cells for memory CD4+ T cells. Positive selection with CD4 microbeads enriched total CD4+ T cells. Regarding the study as a whole: 67 of 164 known CMV-associated TCRbeta sequences appeared in CD4+ memory.

In the original processing: After removing out-of-frame reads, around 2 million distinct TCRbeta sequences remained. Measured with immunoSEQ multiplex PCR; TCRdb has only the in-frame clones, and not every one. Clone size and the V and J calls come from that table; the DNA yielded D and trimming. The sample has 80,000 or so clones, around 82% seen once; the top ten hold around 2.6%. This TCR was recovered from an adult in good health and CMV-seropositive. The chain recombines TRBV5-5 with TRBJ1-2; D may be TRBD1 (6 bases). The sequenced material came from memory CD4+ T cells from blood. CDR3 DNA sequence: TGTGCCAGCAGCTTGGTTGCCTTCCAAGGGGGTGCTCGGGGCTACACCTTC. Protein sequence: CASSLVAFQGGARGYTF.